The entry below describes one T cell receptor beta chain. The antigen is undetermined. Relative to the germline gene, one junction end is altered; a read error may explain this. This sample stems from a study of blood T cells in healthy people across ages. General study results and limits: There were more naive CD4+ cells and higher diversity in long-lived donors than in aged donors.

The authors isolated at least 6 million PBMCs per sample. PCR was performed a second time for about 7 to 11 cycles using a sample-barcoded 5' primer and a J-beta primer mix. MiXCR, applied by TCRdb to the 5' RACE reads, yields one record per CDR3 protein. This table has more than 800,000 distinct CDR3 sequences, 25% to 35% appearing once. The sample consisted of blood. This clonotype originated in an elderly woman in good health.

The CDR3 region has the DNA TGTGCCACCGGTGATTCCCGACAGCCAGCCAGCAATGAGCAGTACTTC. Residues: CATGDSRQPASNEQYF. V and J are TRBV24-1 and TRBJ2-5; a weak D match, TRBD1 (5 bases). Germline-derived CDR1 and CDR2 are KGHDR and SFDVKD. The CDR3 has 16 residues.